This TCR beta chain was observed in a study of T-cell reconstitution after alpha-beta-depleted transplantation in children. Study-wide findings and caveats: Expanded graft clones numbering several hundred reportedly gave rise to alpha-beta T cells about two months after transplant.

TCRbeta library construction was performed incorporating unique molecular identifiers. MiXCR was run by TCRdb on the PCR reads, yielding one entry per CDR3 protein. The repertoire holds about 280,000 distinct CDR3 sequences, with around a tenth as singletons. This clonotype was observed at least ten times. What it binds is not known. J lost 4 bases, V lost 0 bases, and 6 bases had no gene match. The CDR3 spans 16 residues. In germline, CDR1 is SGHRS, CDR2 YFSETQ. This chain links TRBV5-1 with TRBJ1-1, with 10 bases lining up with TRBD1. This sequence originates from a male patient aged 2 to 9 who had a stem cell transplant for chronic granulomatous disease, so the T cells may come from the graft donor. The source material was peripheral blood, sampled 180 days after TCRalphabeta/CD19-depleted stem cell transplant. This chain's CDR3 is CASSLGRQGAPTEAFF. CDR3 in DNA: TGCGCCAGCAGCTTGGGACGACAGGGGGCCCCCACTGAAGCTTTCTTT.